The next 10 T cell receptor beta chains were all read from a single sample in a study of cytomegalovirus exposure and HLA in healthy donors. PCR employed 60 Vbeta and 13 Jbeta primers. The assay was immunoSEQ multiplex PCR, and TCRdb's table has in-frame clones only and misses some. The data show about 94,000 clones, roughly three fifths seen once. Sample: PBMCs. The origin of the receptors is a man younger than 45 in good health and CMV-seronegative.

The CDR3 spells CASTTRQVNTEAFF. CDR3 sequence (DNA): TGTGCCAGCACTACGAGACAGGTGAACACTGAAGCTTTCTTT. V and J are TRBV2 and TRBJ1-1; tentative D call: TRBD1 (6 bases). Trimming pared 7 bases from V and 0 bases from J, leaving 12 bases between. This CDR3 comprises 14 residues. Germline-derived CDR1 and CDR2 are SNHLY and FYNNEI.

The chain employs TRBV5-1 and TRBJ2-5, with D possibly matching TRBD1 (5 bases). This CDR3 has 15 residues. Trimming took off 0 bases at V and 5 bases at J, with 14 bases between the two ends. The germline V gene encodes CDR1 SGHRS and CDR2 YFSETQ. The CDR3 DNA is TGCGCCAGCAGCTTGGGGCAGGGATGGGGCGAGACCCAGTACTTC. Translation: CASSLGQGWGETQYF.

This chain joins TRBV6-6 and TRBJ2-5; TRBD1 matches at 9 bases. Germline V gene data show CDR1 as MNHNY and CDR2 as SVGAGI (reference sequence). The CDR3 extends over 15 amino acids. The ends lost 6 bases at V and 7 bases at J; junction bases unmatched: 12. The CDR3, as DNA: TGTGCCAGCAGAAAAGGACAGGGGTTAGGCGCGACCCAGTACTTC. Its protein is CASRKGQGLGATQYF.

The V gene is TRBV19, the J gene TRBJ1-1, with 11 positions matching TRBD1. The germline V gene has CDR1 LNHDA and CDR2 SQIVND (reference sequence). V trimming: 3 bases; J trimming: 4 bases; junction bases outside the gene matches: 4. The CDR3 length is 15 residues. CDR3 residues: CASSMGGTGGTEAFF. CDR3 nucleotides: TGTGCCAGTAGTATGGGGGGGACAGGGGGCACTGAAGCTTTCTTT.

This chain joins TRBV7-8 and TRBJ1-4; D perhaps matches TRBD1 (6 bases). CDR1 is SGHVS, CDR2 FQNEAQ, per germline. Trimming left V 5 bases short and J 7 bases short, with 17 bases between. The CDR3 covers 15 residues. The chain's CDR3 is CASSLRNREPEKLFF. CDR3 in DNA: TGTGCCAGCAGCCTTAGAAACAGGGAGCCTGAAAAACTGTTTTTT.

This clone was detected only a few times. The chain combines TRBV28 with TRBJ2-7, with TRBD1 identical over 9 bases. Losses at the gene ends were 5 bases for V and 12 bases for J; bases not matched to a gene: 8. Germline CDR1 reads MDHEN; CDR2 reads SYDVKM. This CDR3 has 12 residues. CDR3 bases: TGTGCCAGCAGTACCACCAGGGACAGGGCGTACTTC. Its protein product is CASSTTRDRAYF. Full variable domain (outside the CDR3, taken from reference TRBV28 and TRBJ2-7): DVKVTQSSRYLVKRTGEKVFLECVQDMDHENMFWYRQDPGLGLRLIYFSYDVKMKEKGDIPEGYSVSREKKERFSLILESASTNQTSMYLCASSTTRDRAYFGPGTRLTVT.

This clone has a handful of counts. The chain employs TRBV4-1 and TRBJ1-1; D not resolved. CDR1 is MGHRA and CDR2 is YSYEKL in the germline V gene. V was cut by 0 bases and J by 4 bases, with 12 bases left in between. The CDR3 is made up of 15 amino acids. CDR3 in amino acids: CASSQDILEGTEAFF. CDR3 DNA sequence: TGCGCCAGCAGCCAAGACATCCTAGAGGGCACTGAAGCTTTCTTT.

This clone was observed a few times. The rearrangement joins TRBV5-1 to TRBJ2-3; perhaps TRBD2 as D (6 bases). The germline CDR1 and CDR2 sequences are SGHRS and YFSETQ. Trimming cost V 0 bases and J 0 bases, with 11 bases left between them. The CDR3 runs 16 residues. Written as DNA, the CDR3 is TGCGCCAGCAGCTTGGAAGGGAGGTCTAGCACAGATACGCAGTATTTT. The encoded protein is CASSLEGRSSTDTQYF.

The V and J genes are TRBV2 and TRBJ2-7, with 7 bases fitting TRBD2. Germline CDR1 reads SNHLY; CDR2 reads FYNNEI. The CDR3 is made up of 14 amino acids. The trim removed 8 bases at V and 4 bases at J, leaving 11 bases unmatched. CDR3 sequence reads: CASAPWRESYEQYF. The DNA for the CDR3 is TGTGCCAGCGCCCCGTGGCGGGAGAGTTACGAGCAGTACTTC. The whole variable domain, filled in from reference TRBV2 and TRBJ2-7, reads EPEVTQTPSHQVTQMGQEVILRCVPISNHLYFYWYRQILGQKVEFLVSFYNNEISEKSEIFDDQFSVERPDGSNFTLKIRSTKLEDSAMYFCASAPWRESYEQYFGPGTRLTVT.

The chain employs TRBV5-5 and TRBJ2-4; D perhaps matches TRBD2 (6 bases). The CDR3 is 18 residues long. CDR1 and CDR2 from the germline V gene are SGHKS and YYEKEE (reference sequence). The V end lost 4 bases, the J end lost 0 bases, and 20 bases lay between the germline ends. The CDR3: CASSRIREAGIAKNIQYF. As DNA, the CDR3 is TGTGCCAGCAGCAGAATTAGGGAGGCAGGAATAGCCAAAAACATTCAGTACTTC.